Shown below are 21 T cell receptor beta chains from a single sample sequenced in a study of cytomegalovirus exposure and HLA in healthy donors. Assay: immunoSEQ multiplex PCR; the TCRdb copy retains only in-frame clones and omits some. In the table there are roughly 67,000 clones, roughly nine tenths of which are singletons. The specimen sequenced was PBMCs. These receptor sequences come from a man aged 18 to 35 in good health and CMV-seronegative.

V usage is TRBV18 and J usage is TRBJ2-4; TRBD1 matches at 7 bases. Per the germline V gene, CDR1 is KGHSH and CDR2 is LQKENI. Trimming cost V 5 bases and J 1 base; bases outside gene matches: 14. The CDR3 totals 18 residues. The CDR3 sequence: CASSSQGDDLLAKNIQYF. The CDR3 DNA sequence: TGTGCCAGCTCATCCCAGGGGGATGACCTGTTGGCCAAAAACATTCAGTACTTC.

This chain connects TRBV10-3 to TRBJ1-5, with a tentative D call TRBD1 (6 bases). The germline V gene has CDR1 ENHRY and CDR2 SYGVKD. The CDR3 is made up of 16 amino acids. Trimming took off 0 bases at V and 6 bases at J, with 15 bases between the two ends. The DNA of the CDR3 is TGTGCCATCAGTGAGTCTTCGGGAGGGGGAAGTCAGCCCCAGCATTTT. This codes for CAISESSGGGSQPQHF.

The J gene is TRBJ2-7, the V gene TRBV27; 8 positions agree with TRBD1. Unmatched junction bases numbered 11, after V lost 2 bases and J lost 5 bases. There are 16 residues in the CDR3. Germline CDR1 and CDR2: MNHEY and SMNVEV (reference sequence). CDR3 amino acids: CASSLVSGTGVDEQYF. The CDR3 DNA follows: TGTGCCAGCAGTTTAGTCTCCGGGACAGGCGTTGACGAGCAGTACTTC.

This chain connects TRBV21-1 to TRBJ1-5; TRBD1, the D gene given by the table, was not confirmed from the DNA. TRBV21-1 represents a pseudogene. CDR3 length: 17 amino acids. The CDR3 nucleotides read TGTGCCAACAAAAGACCCCCAACCGGGACAAATAATCAGCCCCAGCATTTT. Its protein is CANKRPPTGTNNQPQHF.

The genes are TRBV18 and TRBJ2-1; D may be TRBD2 (7 bases). This CDR3 has 16 residues. CDR1 and CDR2 from the germline V gene are KGHSH and LQKENI. Trimming stripped 1 base from V and 0 bases from J, with 10 bases between. CDR3 region: CASSPQGGASYNEQFF. The CDR3 coding sequence is TGTGCCAGCTCACCACAAGGGGGGGCCTCCTACAATGAGCAGTTCTTC.

Only one count was recorded for this clone. J is TRBJ2-7 and V is TRBV18; TRBD2 agrees at 10 bases. The CDR3 length is 16 residues. The junction had 9 bases not matched to a gene; V was cut back by 3 bases and J by 4 bases. Germline CDR1 and CDR2: KGHSH and LQKENI. The CDR3 region is CASSPSSGRAEYEQYF. Here the CDR3 DNA reads TGTGCCAGCTCACCCTCAAGCGGGAGGGCTGAGTACGAGCAGTACTTC.

The genes are TRBV5-1 and TRBJ2-1, with no clear D. The germline gives CDR1 SGHRS, CDR2 YFSETQ. This CDR3 is 16 amino acids long. V lost 0 bases and J 5 bases, leaving 15 bases between the germline ends. The DNA for the CDR3 is TGCGCCAGCAGCTTGGAACAGTCCCTACGACACAATGAGCAGTTCTTC. This codes for CASSLEQSLRHNEQFF.

The rearrangement links TRBV7-3 to TRBJ2-7; perhaps TRBD1 as D (6 bases). V lost 5 bases and J lost 5, with 13 bases in between. CDR1 SGHTA and CDR2 FQGTGA come from the germline V gene. The CDR3 is made up of 13 amino acids. The CDR3 protein is CASSPRGIHEQYF. The CDR3 nucleotides read TGTGCCAGCAGCCCCAGGGGAATTCACGAGCAGTACTTC.

This sequence joins TRBV18 and TRBJ2-7; 9 nucleotides match TRBD2. This CDR3 comprises 13 residues. The germline CDR1 and CDR2 sequences are KGHSH and LQKENI. The V segment lost 3 bases and the J segment 3 bases; nucleotides outside the gene matches: 0. This chain's CDR3 is CASSPTSGYEQYF. The DNA of the CDR3 is TGTGCCAGCTCACCGACTAGCGGCTACGAGCAGTACTTC.

The CDR3 loop is CASRETGDRSVPDTQYF. CDR3 DNA sequence: TGTGCCAGCCGAGAAACTGGGGACAGGTCAGTGCCAGATACGCAGTATTTT. V usage is TRBV25-1 and J usage is TRBJ2-3, with 8 positions matching TRBD1. Germline V gene sequence: CDR1 MGHDK, CDR2 SYGVNS. The junction had 17 bases not matched to a gene; V was cut back by 8 bases and J by 4 bases. This CDR3 is built from 17 residues.

The chain has TRBV12-5 and TRBJ1-5, with TRBD1 matching 7 bases. Germline V lookup: CDR1 LGHNT, CDR2 FRNRAP. With V trimmed by 4 bases and J by 2 bases, 14 bases remained unmatched. This CDR3 is 18 amino acids long. CDR3 residues: CASGSEGAGLNGNQPQHF. The CDR3 DNA is TGTGCTAGTGGTTCGGAGGGGGCGGGGCTTAACGGCAATCAGCCCCAGCATTTT.

The gene calls are TRBV30 and TRBJ2-2; weak D call: TRBD2 (5 bases). CDR1 and CDR2 from the germline V gene are GTSNPN and SVGIG (reference sequence). V was shortened by 3 bases and J by 0 bases, with 14 bases between the two germline ends. CDR3 length equals 16 residues. The CDR3 nucleotides read TGTGCCTGGAGATCGGCGGGCCGACCGAACACCGGGGAGCTGTTTTTT. It encodes CAWRSAGRPNTGELFF.

This clone was detected once. The chain has TRBV7-2 and TRBJ2-7; the match to TRBD2 covers 11 bases. There are 14 residues in the CDR3. Germline lookup yields CDR1 SGHTA and CDR2 FQGNSA. V shed 4 bases and J 2 bases; nucleotides not matched to a gene: 1. Here the CDR3 DNA reads TGTGCCAGCAGCTCACTAGCGGGAGCCTACGAGCAGTACTTC. It yields the protein CASSSLAGAYEQYF. The entire variable domain, with the rest obtained from reference TRBV7-2 and TRBJ2-7, is as follows: GAGVSQSPSNKVTEKGKDVELRCDPISGHTALYWYRQSLGQGLEFLIYFQGNSAPDKSGLPSDRFSAERTGGSVSTLTIQRTQQEDSAVYLCASSSLAGAYEQYFGPGTRLTVT.

The chain carries TRBV7-9 and TRBJ1-1, with 8 bases matching TRBD1. Trimming removed 4 bases from V and 5 bases from J; junction bases left unmatched: 9. The CDR3 is made up of 15 amino acids. Germline lookup yields CDR1 SEHNR and CDR2 FQNEAQ (reference sequence). The chain's CDR3 is CASSYPAGGRTEAFF. DNA of the CDR3: TGTGCCAGCAGCTACCCCGCAGGGGGCAGGACTGAAGCTTTCTTT.

The gene calls are TRBV4-1 and TRBJ1-2; 10 nucleotides agree with TRBD1. This CDR3 comprises 16 residues. J lost 5 bases, V lost 6 bases, and 12 bases had no gene match. Germline V gene sequence: CDR1 MGHRA, CDR2 YSYEKL. The CDR3 reads CASSHPARDRGYGYTF. In nucleotides, the CDR3 is TGCGCCAGCAGTCACCCCGCCCGGGACAGGGGTTATGGCTACACCTTC.

The rearrangement links TRBV15 to TRBJ2-1, with TRBD1 as a possible D gene (5 bases). Germline lookup yields CDR1 LNHNV and CDR2 YYDKDF (reference sequence). The length of the CDR3 is 12 residues. V was clipped by 6 bases and J by 8 bases, with 11 bases between them. This CDR3 reads CATRGVLDEQFF. Here the CDR3 DNA reads TGTGCCACCAGAGGGGTGCTTGATGAGCAGTTCTTC.

The chain joins TRBV18 to TRBJ1-4, with a weak D call TRBD1 (5 bases). V shed 5 bases and J shed 2 bases, with 15 bases lying between them. The CDR3 sequence is 16 residues long. Germline V gene sequence: CDR1 KGHSH, CDR2 LQKENI. The CDR3 reads CASSTLRGITNEKLFF. The DNA of the CDR3 is TGTGCCAGCTCAACCCTCCGGGGGATCACTAATGAAAAACTGTTTTTT.

The V and J genes are TRBV7-3 and TRBJ2-5; D gene ambiguous. CDR1 and CDR2 from the germline V gene are SGHTA and FQGTGA. The V gene lost 0 bases and the J gene lost 4 bases, with 12 bases spanning the gap. There are 15 residues in the CDR3. The CDR3 protein is CASSLTIAVRETQYF. CDR3 in DNA: TGTGCCAGCAGCTTAACTATCGCGGTTCGAGAGACCCAGTACTTC.

This rearrangement joins TRBV9 to TRBJ2-2; tentative D call: TRBD2 (7 bases). Looked up from germline, CDR1 is SGDLS and CDR2 is YYNGEE. Trimming removed 4 bases at V and 5 bases at J, with 15 bases between. This CDR3 is built from 15 residues. For the CDR3, the DNA is TGTGCCAGCAGCCCACGGGGGCGGGGGACCGGGGAGCTGTTTTTT. Protein: CASSPRGRGTGELFF.

The chain uses TRBV9 and TRBJ2-1, with D perhaps TRBD1 or TRBD2 (5 bases each). The CDR3 contains 17 residues. Trimming shortened V by 4 bases and J by 2 bases, and 19 bases separated the two germline ends. Germline V gives CDR1 SGDLS, CDR2 YYNGEE. The CDR3 here is CASSIGATIGPYNEQFF. CDR3 nucleotide sequence: TGTGCCAGCAGCATAGGGGCGACTATAGGCCCCTACAATGAGCAGTTCTTC.

CDR3 sequence reads: CASSVQDRGNEQFF. The CDR3 coding sequence is TGTGCCAGCAGCGTGCAAGACAGGGGGAATGAGCAGTTCTTC. The chain is built from TRBV9 and TRBJ2-1; 9 nucleotides agree with TRBD1. Per germline, CDR1 SGDLS and CDR2 YYNGEE. This CDR3 region has 14 residues. The V and J ends lost 2 bases and 7 bases, in that order; junction bases with no gene match: 4.